This TCR beta chain is from a study of T cell responses to AZD1222 COVID-19 vaccine (dated by TCRdb to the early 2020s). With regard to the full study: TCR sequencing was performed for about 250 trial participants, of whom about 200 were given two doses of AZD1222 and some 25 were given two doses of MenACWY control vaccine. Enrollment into the trials was organized by age into subgroups of 18-55, 56-69 and 70-plus years, and those subgroups contained roughly 150, 30 and 60 TCR-sequenced participants, respectively.

Study-level results and caveats: A significant rise in spike-specific TCR breadth and depth was observed after two AZD1222 doses relative to day 0 and relative to MenACWY recipients. Conclusions about previously exposed vaccinees are limited, since just five or six AZD1222 recipients were seropositive for SARS-CoV-2 at baseline. The 56-69-year group was small, and its depth increase did not reach significance, likely because of low power. Epitopes outside the regions mutated in the B.1.351 and B.1.1.7 variants were reportedly recognized by nearly half of the unique spike-specific TCRs. Vaccine-associated CD4 TCRs spanned the whole spike protein, with dominant responses in regions 160-218 and 743-854. Because no day 14 peak-response samples were available, the repertoires could be characterized only after the peak T cell response. Most participants were white British and females outnumbered males, and the authors suggested that clonal diversity may have been underestimated.

This specimen's time point label, per the study, means: about 28 days (+/-7) after the second vaccine dose. AZD1222 recipients given second doses at about 4 weeks or at about 12 weeks were pooled, since spike-specific TCR depth and breadth were not found to differ between the two schedules. Vaccinee samples came from UK trials COV001 and COV002, including a single-blind randomized controlled phase 2/3 trial of AZD1222 (ChAdOx1 nCoV-19) in healthy adults. Trial participant PBMC samples were collected at day 0 and day 28 after the second dose for TCRbeta chain sequencing. Including cysteine and phenylalanine, the CDR3 has 15 amino acids. Only the CDR3 DNA is retained, 45 bases long and in frame from the first base. Between the V and J ends, shortened by 4 bases and 5 bases respectively, the junction contains 19 bases. The germline V gene provides CDR1 SGHRS and CDR2 YFSETQ. For this clone: Its antigen is currently not known. Base qualities are not at hand, and no much larger clone is one base apart.

The CDR3 regions of human TCRbeta chains were analyzed by immunosequencing. The study's processing was this. Repertoire TCRs were matched against a reference library of SARS-CoV-2-specific TCRs generated with the MIRA antigen-specificity platform. Breadth was defined as the fraction of unique TCRs that were SARS-CoV-2-associated, and depth was defined as the fraction of total T cells that were SARS-CoV-2-associated. Each spike-specific TCR was assigned to its reactive spike region and to a CD4 or CD8 class using the MIRA data. Log10-transformed breadth and depth values were compared by one-way ANOVA with Sidak's multiple comparisons tests. Imported from immuneACCESS, the table was reduced by TCRdb to in-frame sequences with V and J called. These copies leave out some clones; in studies compared against another copy, an unresolved V gene accounts for under half, and the cause of the remainder is not known. D and trimming were read from the DNA, whereas the V and J calls and clone size are those reported in that table. The sample table records under 200,000 clones; around 89% of these occur just once. The ten largest clones capture 25% to 30% of the sample.

This TCR was recovered from an adult who received the AZD1222 COVID-19 vaccine. The sample in question was peripheral blood, obtained 28 days after the second AZD1222 dose. This chain joins TRBV5-1 to TRBJ2-7; a tentative D match to TRBD2 spans 6 bases. The CDR3 in this case is CASSQTPRASDEQYF. At the DNA level, the sequence is TGCGCCAGCAGCCAAACCCCCCGGGCTAGCGACGAGCAGTACTTC.